The present TCR beta chain was sequenced within a study of beta chain features in type 1 diabetes. Sequencing targeted expressed TCRB transcripts, as all isolated RNA had been reverse transcribed. The data were produced by immunoSEQ multiplex PCR, yet TCRdb's version contains in-frame clones alone and is incomplete. This sample carries approximately 340,000 clones, approximately 15% of them seen once, and the ten largest clones take roughly 0.017%. The CDR3 is 14 residues long. Germline V gene sequence: CDR1 MDHEN, CDR2 SYDVKM. With 5 bases clipped from V and 6 bases from J, the junction kept 8 bases outside the gene matches. In this sample, this clone turned up a few times. The antigen is not known. Findings of the study overall: Within the patient group, naive, central memory and Treg TCRB repertoires appeared more similar to each other than within healthy donors.

The sequence derives from a young woman in good health. V gene TRBV28 combines with J gene TRBJ2-3; 7 positions match TRBD1. The material sequenced was naive CD4+ T cells from blood. CDR3 protein: CASSQGVPRDTQYF. The CDR3, as DNA: TGTGCCAGCAGTCAGGGGGTTCCTAGGGATACGCAGTATTTT.